The source of this TCR beta chain is a study of CD8 T cell repertoires and HIV-1 epitope variants. Study in general: Tested: three Gag epitope families, Nef HW9 and YT9.

Sequencing of TCR beta CDR3 used immunoSEQ survey depth. The data were produced by immunoSEQ multiplex PCR, yet TCRdb's version contains in-frame clones alone and is incomplete. The sample yields more than 85,000 clones, 60% to 80% seen once. This CDR3 spans 16 amino acids. The V segment lost 6 bases and the J segment 5 bases; nucleotides outside the gene matches: 11. Germline V gene sequence: CDR1 MNHNS, CDR2 SASEGT. The rearrangement uses TRBV6-1 and TRBJ1-5; TRBD1 aligns across 9 bases. Sequencing was carried out using uncultured baseline CD8+ T cells from peripheral blood mononuclear cells (PBMCs). The TCR sequence derives from a male donor with HIV. The CDR3 region has the DNA TGTGCCAGCAGGGAACAGGGGGCTAGTGGCTATCAGCCCCAGCATTTT. Protein product: CASREQGASGYQPQHF.